This T cell receptor (beta chain) was sequenced for a study of T cell responses to AZD1222 COVID-19 vaccine. The study, taken as a whole, reports: The study reported that nearly half of spike-specific TCRs target unmutated variant regions.

Germline V gene lookup returns CDR1 LGHDT and CDR2 YNNKEL (reference sequence). CDR3 size: 14 residues. Trimming removed 4 bases at V and 9 bases at J, with 16 bases between. Regarding this clone: The target antigen is unknown.

Using immunoSEQ multiplex PCR, the repertoire was profiled, and TCRdb retains in-frame clones only, with some absent. The sample shows 150,000 to 200,000 clones, about 89% of them seen only once. The chain joins TRBV3-1 (or the pseudogene TRBV3-2) to TRBJ2-1; the D gene is possibly TRBD2 (6 bases). Material: peripheral blood, obtained on day 0 of AZD1222 vaccination. This receptor was obtained from an adult in good health. CDR3 loop: CASSRFGAGLEQFF. The CDR3 DNA sequence: TGTGCCAGCAGCCGGTTCGGGGCGGGACTTGAGCAGTTCTTC.